This TCR beta chain was documented in a study of CXCR3-negative and CXCR3-positive naive CD8 T cells. The CDR3 sequence is 15 residues long. Germline CDR1 reads SGHDT; CDR2 reads YYEEEE. cDNA libraries for TRB were generated by 5' RACE incorporating UMI labels. Reanalyzing the 5' RACE reads, TCRdb keeps one entry per CDR3 protein, without DNA. Recorded for this sample: 20,000 to 25,000 distinct CDR3 sequences. The chain combines TRBV5-6 with TRBJ1-5; TCRdb outputs TRBD1, but without DNA this stays unchecked. The receptor comes from a human donor in good health. Some clones in this sample may be carry-over from other donors' samples. The sample was naive CXCR3- CD8+ T cells from blood. Subset given: CD45RO-CCR7+CD27+CD95- naive CD8+ T cells lacking CXCR3 (TNR3-). Here the CDR3 reads CASSTGTGDYQPQHF.